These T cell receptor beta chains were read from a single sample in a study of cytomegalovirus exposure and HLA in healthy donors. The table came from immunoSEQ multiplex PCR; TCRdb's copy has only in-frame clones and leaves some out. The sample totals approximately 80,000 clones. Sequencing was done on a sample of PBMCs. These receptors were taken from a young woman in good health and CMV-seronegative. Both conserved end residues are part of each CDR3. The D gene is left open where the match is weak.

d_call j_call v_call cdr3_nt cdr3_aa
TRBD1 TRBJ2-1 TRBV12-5 TGTGCTAGTGCCCTTAGACAGGGGGCCTATGAGCAGTTCTTC CASALRQGAYEQFF
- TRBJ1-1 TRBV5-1 TGCGCCAGCAGCTTGGCCGGAGCCCCGGGAGCTTTCTTT CASSLAGAPGAFF
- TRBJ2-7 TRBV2 TGTGCCAGCAGGGACAGCGTCGCCTACGAGCAGTACTTC CASRDSVAYEQYF
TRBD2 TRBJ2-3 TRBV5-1 TGCGCCAGCAGGCCGCTACTAGCGGGGGACCGTCCAGATACGCAGTATTTT CASRPLLAGDRPDTQYF
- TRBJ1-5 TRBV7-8 TGTGCCAGCAGCTTAACCCGTACAGGGAATCGCAATCAGCCCCAGCATTTT CASSLTRTGNRNQPQHF
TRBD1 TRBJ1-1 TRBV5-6 TGTGTCAGCAGCCCCGGGGACAGGGGGAACACTGAAGCTTTCTTT CVSSPGDRGNTEAFF
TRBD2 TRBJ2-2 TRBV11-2 TGTGCCAGCAGCTTAAGGTCGGGAGGAGGCGGGGAGCTGTTTTTT CASSLRSGGGGELFF
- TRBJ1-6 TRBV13 TGTGCCAGCAGCTTAGGACAATATAATTCACCCCTCCACTTT CASSLGQYNSPLHF
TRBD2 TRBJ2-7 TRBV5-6 TGTGCCAGCAGCTTGGTAGGACTAGCGGGAGTCTACGAGCAGTACTTC CASSLVGLAGVYEQYF
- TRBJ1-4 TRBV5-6 TGTGCCAGCAGCTCGTGGACAGATGAAAAACTGTTTTTT CASSSWTDEKLFF
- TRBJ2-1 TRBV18 TGTGCCAGCTCACCAAGGACAGGGCTAGCGGACTTGTACTACAATGAGCAGTTCTTC CASSPRTGLADLYYNEQFF
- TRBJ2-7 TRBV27 TGTGCCAGCAGTTTTAACAGTGCCTACGAGCAGTACTTC CASSFNSAYEQYF
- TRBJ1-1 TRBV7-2 TGTGCCAGCAGCCCCGCCAGAGGGGGGGCATCTGAAGCTTTCTTT CASSPARGGASEAFF
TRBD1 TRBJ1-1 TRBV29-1 TGCAGCGTTGAAGAGGGACAGGGGGCTTTCTTT CSVEEGQGAFF
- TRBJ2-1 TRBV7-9 TGTGCCAGCAGCAGCGCGGGGTGGTACAATGAGCAGTTCTTC CASSSAGWYNEQFF
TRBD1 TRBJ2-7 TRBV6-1 TGTGCCAGCTCAAACCTGGGGACAGGCTACGAGCAGTACTTC CASSNLGTGYEQYF
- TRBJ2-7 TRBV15 TGTGCCACCAGCAGCCTGTGGCGGGGTGAGCAGTACTTC CATSSLWRGEQYF
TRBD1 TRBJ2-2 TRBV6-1 TGTGCCAGCAGACGCGACAGGGGCGGGGAGCTGTTTTTT CASRRDRGGELFF
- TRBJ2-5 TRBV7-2 TGTGCCAGCAGCACGGGAGGGGGCCGAAACAGGGTAGAGACCCAGTACTTC CASSTGGGRNRVETQYF
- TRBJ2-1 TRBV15 TGTGCCACCAGCAGGGGGCGGCTGGATGAGCAGTTCTTC CATSRGRLDEQFF
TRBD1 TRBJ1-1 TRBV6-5 TGTGCCAGCAGACTACAGGGGCCTGGGGACACTGAAGCTTTCTTT CASRLQGPGDTEAFF
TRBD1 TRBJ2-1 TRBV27 TGTGCCAGCAGTTTATTGCGGGACAGGGGGATCAATGAGCAGTTCTTC CASSLLRDRGINEQFF
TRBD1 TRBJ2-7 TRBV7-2 TGTGCCAGCAGCTTAGTCTCGGACAGGGGTGGAGAGCAGTACTTC CASSLVSDRGGEQYF
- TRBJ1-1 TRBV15 TGTGCCACCAGCAGTAACTTCGGGGTGGAAGCTTTCTTT CATSSNFGVEAFF
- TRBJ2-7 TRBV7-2 TGTGCCAGCAGCTTGAGCCTAGGGGCCTACGAGCAGTACTTC CASSLSLGAYEQYF
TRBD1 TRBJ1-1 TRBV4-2 TGTGCCAGCAGCGAAAGATACCCCCAGACAGGGACTCACACTGAAGCTTTCTTT CASSERYPQTGTHTEAFF
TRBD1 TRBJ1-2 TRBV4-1 TGCGCCAGCAGCCAAGTCCCGGGACAGGGCTCCTATGGCTACACCTTC CASSQVPGQGSYGYTF
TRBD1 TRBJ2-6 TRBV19 TGTGCCAGTAGTAATCAGGGGGCCGGGGCCAACGTCCTGACTTTC CASSNQGAGANVLTF
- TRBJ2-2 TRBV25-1 TGTGCCAGCAGCAAGACAGGCCCGAACACCGGGGAGCTGTTTTTT CASSKTGPNTGELFF
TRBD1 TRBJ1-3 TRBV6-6 TGTGCCAGCAAGATACTCGGACAGGAAGGAAACACCATATATTTT CASKILGQEGNTIYF
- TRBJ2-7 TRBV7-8 TGTGCCAGCAGTATTTTCTCCCCCCGTGGCGGCGCCTACGAGCAGTACTTC CASSIFSPRGGAYEQYF
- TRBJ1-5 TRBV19 TGTGCCAGTAGTATTGGGCCAGGGAATCAGCCCCAGCATTTT CASSIGPGNQPQHF
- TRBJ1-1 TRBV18 TGTGCCAGCTCACCGGACAGCCCCTGGGAGTGGAAAGATTTCTTT CASSPDSPWEWKDFF
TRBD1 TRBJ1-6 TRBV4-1 TGCGCCAGCAGCCAAGAGCCCTCGGGACAGGGCGGTTCACCCCTCCACTTT CASSQEPSGQGGSPLHF
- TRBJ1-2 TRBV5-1 TGCGCCAGCAGCTTGGTTTTCGGCAGGGTAGAAAGCTACACCTTC CASSLVFGRVESYTF
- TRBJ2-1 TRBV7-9 TGTGCCAGCAGCCGAGACTTCAGCTCCTACAATGAGCAGTTCTTC CASSRDFSSYNEQFF
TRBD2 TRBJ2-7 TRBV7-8 TGTGCCAGCAGCCCGGGACTAGCGGGGGGGCGGGTGGGAAACGAGCAGTACTTC CASSPGLAGGRVGNEQYF
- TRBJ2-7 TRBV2 TGTGCCAGCAGTCCCCAGGGGGGTAGGGGCGAGCAGTACTTC CASSPQGGRGEQYF
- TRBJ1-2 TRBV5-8 TGTGCCAGCAGCTTGAACGGTGTGTGGACGGGGGTCGATGGCTACACCTTC CASSLNGVWTGVDGYTF
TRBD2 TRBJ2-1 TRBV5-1 TGCGCCAGCAGCTCCGGGACTAGCGGCTCCGGGGAGGAGCAGTTCTTC CASSSGTSGSGEEQFF
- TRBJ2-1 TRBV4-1 TGCGCCAGCAGCCAAGATGGTACAGGCAGCGACAATGAGCAGTTCTTC CASSQDGTGSDNEQFF
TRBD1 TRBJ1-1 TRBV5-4 TGTGCCAGCAGCTGGGACAGGGCCACTGAAGCTTTCTTT CASSWDRATEAFF
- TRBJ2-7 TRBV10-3 TGTGCCATTGGATTGGGCGGGGCCGCGTCCTACGAGCAGTACTTC CAIGLGGAASYEQYF